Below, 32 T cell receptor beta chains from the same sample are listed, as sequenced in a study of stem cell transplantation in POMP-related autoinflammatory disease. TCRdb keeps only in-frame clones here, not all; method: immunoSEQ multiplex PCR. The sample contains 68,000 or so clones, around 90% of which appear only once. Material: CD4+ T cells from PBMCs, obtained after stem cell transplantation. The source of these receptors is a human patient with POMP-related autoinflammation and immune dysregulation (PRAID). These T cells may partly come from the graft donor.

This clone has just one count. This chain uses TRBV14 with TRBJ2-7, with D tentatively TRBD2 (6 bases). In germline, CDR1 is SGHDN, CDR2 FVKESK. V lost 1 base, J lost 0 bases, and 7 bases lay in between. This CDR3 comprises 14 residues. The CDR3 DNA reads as TGTGCCAGCAGCCAAGTGGGAGGCTCCTACGAGCAGTACGTC. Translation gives CASSQVGGSYEQYV.

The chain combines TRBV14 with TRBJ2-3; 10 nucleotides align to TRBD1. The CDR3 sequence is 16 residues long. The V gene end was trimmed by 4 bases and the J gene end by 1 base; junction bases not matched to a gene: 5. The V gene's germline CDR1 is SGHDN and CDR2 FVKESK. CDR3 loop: CASSLDRGTRTDTQYF. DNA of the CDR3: TGTGCCAGCAGCCTGGACAGGGGGACACGCACAGATACGCAGTATTTT.

Here the CDR3 DNA reads TGTGCCAGCAGTTTCCAAAGGGGGCTAGACTACACCTTC. Protein: CASSFQRGLDYTF. This chain links TRBV6-5 with TRBJ1-2; 7 bases are shared with TRBD1. The CDR3 consists of 13 residues. CDR1 MNHEY and CDR2 SVGAGI come from the germline V gene. The V gene end was trimmed by 4 bases and the J gene end by 10 bases; junction bases not matched to a gene: 9.

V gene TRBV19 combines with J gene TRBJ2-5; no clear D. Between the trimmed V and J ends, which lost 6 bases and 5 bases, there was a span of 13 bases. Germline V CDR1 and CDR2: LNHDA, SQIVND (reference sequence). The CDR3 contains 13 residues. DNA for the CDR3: TGTGCCAGTAGGGCAGGTAATGGTGAGACCCAGTACTTC. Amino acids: CASRAGNGETQYF.

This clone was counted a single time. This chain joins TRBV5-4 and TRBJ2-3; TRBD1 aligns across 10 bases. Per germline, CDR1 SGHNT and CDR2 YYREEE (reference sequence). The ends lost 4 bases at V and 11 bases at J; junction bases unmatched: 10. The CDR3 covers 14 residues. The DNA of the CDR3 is TGTGCCAGCAGCCCCGGGACAGGGGAGGGAAAGCAGTATTTT. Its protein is CASSPGTGEGKQYF.

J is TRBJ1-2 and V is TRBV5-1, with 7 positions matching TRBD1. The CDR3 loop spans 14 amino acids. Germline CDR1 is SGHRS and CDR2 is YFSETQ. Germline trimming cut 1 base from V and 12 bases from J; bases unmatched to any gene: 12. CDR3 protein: CASSLSLGQDLNTF. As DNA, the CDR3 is TGCGCCAGCAGCTTGAGCCTAGGACAGGATTTGAACACCTTC.

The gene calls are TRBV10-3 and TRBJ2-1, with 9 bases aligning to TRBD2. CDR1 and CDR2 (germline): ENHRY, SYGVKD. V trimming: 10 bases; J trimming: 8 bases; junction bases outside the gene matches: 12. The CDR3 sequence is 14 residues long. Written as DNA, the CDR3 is TGTGCCACCCGGAGCGAGGCGGGAGGGGATGAGCAGTTCTTC. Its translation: CATRSEAGGDEQFF.

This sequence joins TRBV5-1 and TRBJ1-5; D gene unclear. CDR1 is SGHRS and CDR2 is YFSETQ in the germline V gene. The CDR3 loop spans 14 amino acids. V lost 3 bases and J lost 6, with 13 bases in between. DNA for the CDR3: TGCGCCAGCAGCTCGGGATTGCCGGGTCAGCCCCAGCATTTT. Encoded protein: CASSSGLPGQPQHF.

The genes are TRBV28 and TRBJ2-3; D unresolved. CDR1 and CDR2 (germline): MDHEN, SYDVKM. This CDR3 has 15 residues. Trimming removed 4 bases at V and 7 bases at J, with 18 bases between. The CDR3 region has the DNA TGTGCCAGCAGTTCGGTAGAGCCTAAAACCAATACGCAGTATTTT. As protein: CASSSVEPKTNTQYF.

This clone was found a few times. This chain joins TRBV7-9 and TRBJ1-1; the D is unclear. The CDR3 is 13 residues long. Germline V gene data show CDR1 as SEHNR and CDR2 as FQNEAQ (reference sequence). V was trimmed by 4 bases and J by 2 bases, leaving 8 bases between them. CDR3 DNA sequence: TGTGCCAGCAGCTCGCGGGTAAACACTGAAGCTTTCTTT. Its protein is CASSSRVNTEAFF.

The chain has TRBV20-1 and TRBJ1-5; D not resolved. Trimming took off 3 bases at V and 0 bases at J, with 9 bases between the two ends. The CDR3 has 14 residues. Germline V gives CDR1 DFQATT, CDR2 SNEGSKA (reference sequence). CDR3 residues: CSASQFRSNQPQHF. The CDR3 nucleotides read TGCAGTGCTAGTCAGTTCCGTAGCAATCAGCCCCAGCATTTT.

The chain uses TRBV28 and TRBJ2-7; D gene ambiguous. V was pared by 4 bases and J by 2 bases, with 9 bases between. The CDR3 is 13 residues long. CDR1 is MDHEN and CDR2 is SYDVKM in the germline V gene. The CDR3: CASSSSRPYEQYV. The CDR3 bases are TGTGCCAGCAGTTCATCCCGCCCCTACGAGCAGTACGTC.

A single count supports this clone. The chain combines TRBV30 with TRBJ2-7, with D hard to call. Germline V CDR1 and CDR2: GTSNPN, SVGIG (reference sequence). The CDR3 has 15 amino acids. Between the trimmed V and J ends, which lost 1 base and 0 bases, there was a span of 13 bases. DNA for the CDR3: TGTGCCTGGAGTGCCCCGGGCCTAGGCTCCTACGAGCAGTACTTC. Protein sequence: CAWSAPGLGSYEQYF. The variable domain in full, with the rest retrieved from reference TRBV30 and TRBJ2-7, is SQTIHQWPATLVQPVGSPLSLECTVEGTSNPNLYWYRQAAGRGLQLLFYSVGIGQISSEVPQNLSASRPQDRQFILSSKKLLLSDSGFYLCAWSAPGLGSYEQYFGPGTRLTVT.

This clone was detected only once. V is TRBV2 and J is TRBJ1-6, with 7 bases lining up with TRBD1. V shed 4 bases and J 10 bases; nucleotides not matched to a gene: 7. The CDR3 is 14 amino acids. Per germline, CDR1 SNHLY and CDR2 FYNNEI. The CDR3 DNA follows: TGTGCCAGCAGTGTTCAGGGGGTAGCATCACCCCTCCACTTT. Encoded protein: CASSVQGVASPLHF.

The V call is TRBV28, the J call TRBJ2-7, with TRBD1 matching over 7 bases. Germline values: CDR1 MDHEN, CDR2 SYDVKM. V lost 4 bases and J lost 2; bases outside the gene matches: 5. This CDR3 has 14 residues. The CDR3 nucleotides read TGTGCCAGCAGTTCCGGGACAGATGCCTACGAGCAGTACGTC. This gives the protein CASSSGTDAYEQYV.

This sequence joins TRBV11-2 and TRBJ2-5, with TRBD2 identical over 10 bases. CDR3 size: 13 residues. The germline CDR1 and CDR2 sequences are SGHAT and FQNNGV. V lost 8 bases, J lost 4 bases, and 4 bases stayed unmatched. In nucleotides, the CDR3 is TGTGCCAGCCTAGCGGGGGCGGGAGAGACCCAGTACTTC. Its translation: CASLAGAGETQYF.

The DNA for the CDR3 is TGTGCCAGCAGCTTAGGGAGGGGGGGCCGTAATGAGCAGTTCTTC. Its translation: CASSLGRGGRNEQFF. The chain recombines TRBV7-8 with TRBJ2-1, with a tentative D call TRBD2 (7 bases). Germline lookup yields CDR1 SGHVS and CDR2 FQNEAQ. V lost 1 base and J 7 bases, leaving 14 bases between the germline ends. The CDR3 runs 15 residues. Full variable domain (missing parts from reference TRBV7-8 and TRBJ2-1): GAGVSQSPRYKVAKRGQDVALRCDPISGHVSLFWYQQALGQGPEFLTYFQNEAQLDKSGLPSDRFFAERPEGSVSTLKIQRTQQEDSAVYLCASSLGRGGRNEQFFGPGTRLTVL.

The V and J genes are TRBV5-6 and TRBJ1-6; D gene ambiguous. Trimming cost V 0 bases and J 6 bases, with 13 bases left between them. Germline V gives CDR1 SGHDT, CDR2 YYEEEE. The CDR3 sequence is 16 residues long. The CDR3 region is CASSLGLGEINSPLHF. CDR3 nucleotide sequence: TGTGCCAGCAGCTTGGGGCTTGGCGAGATTAATTCACCCCTCCACTTT.

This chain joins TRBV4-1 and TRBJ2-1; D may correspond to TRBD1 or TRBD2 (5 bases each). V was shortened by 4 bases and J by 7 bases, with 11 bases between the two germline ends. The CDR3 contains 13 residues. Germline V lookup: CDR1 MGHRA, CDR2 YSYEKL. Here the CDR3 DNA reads TGCGCCAGCAGCCGAATATGGGGGAATGAGCAGTTCTTC. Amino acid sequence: CASSRIWGNEQFF.

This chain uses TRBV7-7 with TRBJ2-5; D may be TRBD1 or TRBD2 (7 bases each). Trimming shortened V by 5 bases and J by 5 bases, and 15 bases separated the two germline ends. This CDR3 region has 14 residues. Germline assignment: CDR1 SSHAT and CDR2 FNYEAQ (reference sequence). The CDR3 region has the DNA TGTGCCAGCAGCCCCCCCCAGGGGGGGGAGACCCAGTACTTC. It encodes CASSPPQGGETQYF.

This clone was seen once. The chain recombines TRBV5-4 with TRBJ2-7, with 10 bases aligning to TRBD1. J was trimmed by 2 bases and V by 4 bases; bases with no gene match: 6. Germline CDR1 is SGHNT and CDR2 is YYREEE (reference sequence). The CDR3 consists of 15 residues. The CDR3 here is CASSPGGQGPYEQYF. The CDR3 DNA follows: TGTGCCAGCAGCCCGGGGGGACAGGGGCCCTACGAGCAGTACTTC.

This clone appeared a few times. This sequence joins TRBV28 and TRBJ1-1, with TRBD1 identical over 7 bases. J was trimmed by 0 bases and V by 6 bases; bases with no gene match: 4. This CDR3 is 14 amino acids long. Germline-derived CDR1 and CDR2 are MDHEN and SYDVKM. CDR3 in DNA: TGTGCCAGCAGACAGGGGTGGGTGAACACTGAAGCTTTCTTT. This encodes CASRQGWVNTEAFF.

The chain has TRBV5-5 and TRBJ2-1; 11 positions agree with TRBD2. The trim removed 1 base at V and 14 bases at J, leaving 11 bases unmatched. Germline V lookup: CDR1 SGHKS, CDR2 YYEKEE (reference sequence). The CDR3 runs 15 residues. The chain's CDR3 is CASSLMFRRGLAEFF. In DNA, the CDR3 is TGTGCCAGCAGCTTGATGTTTCGCAGGGGACTAGCGGAGTTCTTC.

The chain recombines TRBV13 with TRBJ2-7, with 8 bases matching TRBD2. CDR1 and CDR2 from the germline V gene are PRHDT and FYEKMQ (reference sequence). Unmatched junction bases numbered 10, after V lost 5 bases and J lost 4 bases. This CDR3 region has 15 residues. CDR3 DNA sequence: TGTGCCAGCAGCCCTCGACCGGGAGGGCGTTACGAGCAGTACTTC. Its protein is CASSPRPGGRYEQYF.

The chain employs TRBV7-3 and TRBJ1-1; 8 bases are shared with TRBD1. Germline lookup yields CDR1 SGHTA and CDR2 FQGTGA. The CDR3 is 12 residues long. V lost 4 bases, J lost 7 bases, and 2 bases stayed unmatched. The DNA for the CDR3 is TGTGCCAGCAGCTCCGGACAGGGTGAAGCTTTCTTT. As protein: CASSSGQGEAFF. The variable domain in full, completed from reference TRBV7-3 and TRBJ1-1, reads GAGVSQTPSNKVTEKGKYVELRCDPISGHTALYWYRQSLGQGPEFLIYFQGTGAADDSGLPNDRFFAVRPEGSVSTLKIQRTERGDSAVYLCASSSGQGEAFFGQGTRLTVV.

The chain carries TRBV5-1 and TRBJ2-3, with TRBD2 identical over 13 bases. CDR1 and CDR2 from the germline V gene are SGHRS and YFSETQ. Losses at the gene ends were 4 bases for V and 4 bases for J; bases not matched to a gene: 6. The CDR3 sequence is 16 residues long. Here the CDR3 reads CASSAGTSGNADTQYF. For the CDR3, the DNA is TGCGCCAGCAGCGCCGGGACTAGCGGGAATGCAGATACGCAGTATTTT.

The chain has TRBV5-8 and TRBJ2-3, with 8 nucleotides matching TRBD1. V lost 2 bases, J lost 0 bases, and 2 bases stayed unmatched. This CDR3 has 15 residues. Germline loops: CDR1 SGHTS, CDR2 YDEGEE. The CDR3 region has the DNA TGTGCCAGCAGCTTCAGGGACAGGAGCACAGATACGCAGTATTTT. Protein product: CASSFRDRSTDTQYF. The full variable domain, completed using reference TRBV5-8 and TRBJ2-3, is EAGVTQSPTHLIKTRGQQATLRCSPISGHTSVYWYQQALGLGLQFLLWYDEGEERNRGNFPPRFSGRQFPNYSSELNVNALELEDSALYLCASSFRDRSTDTQYFGPGTRLTVL.

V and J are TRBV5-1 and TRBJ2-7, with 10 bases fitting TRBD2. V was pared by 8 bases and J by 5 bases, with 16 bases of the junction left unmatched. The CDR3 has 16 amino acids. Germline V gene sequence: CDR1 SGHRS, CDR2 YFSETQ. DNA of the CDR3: TGCGCCAGTTCCGGGACTAGCGTTCTTACCCTGGACGAGCAGTACTTC. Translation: CASSGTSVLTLDEQYF. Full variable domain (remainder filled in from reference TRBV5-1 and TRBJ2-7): KAGVTQTPRYLIKTRGQQVTLSCSPISGHRSVSWYQQTPGQGLQFLFEYFSETQRNKGNFPGRFSGRQFSNSRSEMNVSTLELGDSALYLCASSGTSVLTLDEQYFGPGTRLTVT.

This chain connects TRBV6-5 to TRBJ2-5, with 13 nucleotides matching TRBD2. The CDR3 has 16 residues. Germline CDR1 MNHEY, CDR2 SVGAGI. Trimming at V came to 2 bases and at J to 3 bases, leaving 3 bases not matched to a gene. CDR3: CASSYQLAGGKETQYF. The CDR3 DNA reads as TGTGCCAGCAGTTACCAACTAGCGGGGGGGAAAGAGACCCAGTACTTC.

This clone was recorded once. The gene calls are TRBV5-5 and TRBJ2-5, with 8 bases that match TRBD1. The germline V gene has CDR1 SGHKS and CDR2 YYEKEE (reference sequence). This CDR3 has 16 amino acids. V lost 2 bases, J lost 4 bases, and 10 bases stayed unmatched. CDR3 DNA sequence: TGTGCCAGCAGCTTTTGGCGACAGGGGTCAGGAGAGACCCAGTACTTC. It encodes CASSFWRQGSGETQYF.

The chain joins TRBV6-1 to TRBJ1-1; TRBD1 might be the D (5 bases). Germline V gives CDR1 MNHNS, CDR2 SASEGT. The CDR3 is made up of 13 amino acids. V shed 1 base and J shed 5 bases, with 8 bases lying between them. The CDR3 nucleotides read TGTGCCAGCAGTGAAGTAGGGGTTACTGAAGCTTTCTTT. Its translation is CASSEVGVTEAFF.

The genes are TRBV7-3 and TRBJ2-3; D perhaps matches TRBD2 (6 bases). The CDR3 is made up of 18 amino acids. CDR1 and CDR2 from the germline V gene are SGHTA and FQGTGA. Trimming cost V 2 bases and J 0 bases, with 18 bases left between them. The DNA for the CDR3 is TGTGCCAGCAGCTTAGGGGCTGGCGGGGCTACTAGCACAGATACGCAGTATTTT. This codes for CASSLGAGGATSTDTQYF.